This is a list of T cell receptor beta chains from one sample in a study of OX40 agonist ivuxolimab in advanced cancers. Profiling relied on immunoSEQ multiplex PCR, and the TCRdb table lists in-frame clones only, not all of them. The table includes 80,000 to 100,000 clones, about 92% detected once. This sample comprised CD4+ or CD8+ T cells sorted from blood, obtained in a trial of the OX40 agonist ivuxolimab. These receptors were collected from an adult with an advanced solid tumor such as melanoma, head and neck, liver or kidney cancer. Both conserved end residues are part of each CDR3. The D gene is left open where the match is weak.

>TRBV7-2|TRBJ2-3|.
CASSLAGLFTDTQYF
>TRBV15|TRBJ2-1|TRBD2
CATSSPGRREREQFF
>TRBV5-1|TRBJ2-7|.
CASSGGTLYEQYF
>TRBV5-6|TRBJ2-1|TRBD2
CASSLAGRRAYNEQFF
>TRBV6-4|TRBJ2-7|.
CASSAKSPSVYEQYF
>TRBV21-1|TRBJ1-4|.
CASSKCRGGTNEKLFF
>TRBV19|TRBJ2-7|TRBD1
CASSGTGAPYEQYF
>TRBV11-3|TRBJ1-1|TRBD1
CASNLGQGAEAFF
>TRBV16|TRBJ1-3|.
CASSPQRNSGNTIYF
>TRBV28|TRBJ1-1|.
CATQNTEAFF
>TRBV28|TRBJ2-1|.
CASISFGTRYNEQFF
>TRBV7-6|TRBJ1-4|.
CASSSRWGNEKLFF
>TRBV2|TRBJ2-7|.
CASSARGTAEQYF
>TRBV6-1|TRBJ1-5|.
CASSDPNQPQHF
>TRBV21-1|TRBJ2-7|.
CASSNSGRAENEQYF
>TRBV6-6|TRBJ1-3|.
CASSYRGAGNTIYF
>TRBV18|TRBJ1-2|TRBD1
CASSPQHRGNYGYTF
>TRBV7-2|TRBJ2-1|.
CASSLTGPNNEQFF
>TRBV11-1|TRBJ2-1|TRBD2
CASSFRLAGGDNEQFF
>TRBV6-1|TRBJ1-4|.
CARGHRPYTNEKLFF
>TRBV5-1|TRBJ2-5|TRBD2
CASSLGTSGTPETQYF
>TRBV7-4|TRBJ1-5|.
CASSLIVGHQHF
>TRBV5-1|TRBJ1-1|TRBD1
CASSLGTGMNTEAFF
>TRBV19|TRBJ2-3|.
CASKGIRGTDTQYF